Included here is one T cell receptor (beta chain) sequence, with context. Its antigen is unidentified. A much bigger clone sits one base away, suggesting this may be a read error. The entry originates in a study of T cells in Graves' hyperthyroidism and ophthalmopathy. General observations from the study: Most expanded thyroid clonotypes above 0.001 also appeared in blood.

The length of the CDR3 is 14 residues. CDR1 SNHLY and CDR2 FYNNEI come from the germline V gene. The ends were cut back, 7 bases at V and 0 bases at J, with 9 bases in the middle. Regions amplified from RNA transcripts were the TCR beta CDR3 regions. The HTBI primer set served for first-round RT-PCR of the TCR CDR3. TCRdb independently ran MiXCR on the multiplex PCR reads; one entry per CDR3 protein. The table includes around 540,000 distinct CDR3 sequences, 46% detected once. Input material: peripheral blood or thyroid tissue (not recorded which). This TCR was recovered from a woman aged 18-29 years with Graves' hyperthyroidism. The J gene is TRBJ1-4, the V gene TRBV2; D not certain. The CDR3 reads CASNAISTNEKLFF. DNA for the CDR3: TGTGCCAGCAACGCCATTTCAACTAATGAAAAACTGTTTTTT.